A selection of T cell receptor beta chains follows, all from one sample in a study of cytomegalovirus exposure and HLA in healthy donors. TCRdb's table, derived via immunoSEQ multiplex PCR, lists solely in-frame clones and lacks some. Here the sample spans about 180,000 clones, about 77% being singletons. The sequencing sample was made of PBMCs. These receptors were obtained from a man aged 60-69 years in good health and CMV-seronegative. CDR3s include the opening cysteine and the closing phenylalanine or tryptophan. A D gene is named only where the DNA matches it firmly. Size is omitted from some rows. Given values are once, few, many or a class for expanded clones.

abundance: few
v_gene: TRBV9
j_gene: TRBJ2-7
d_gene: TRBD1
CDR3nt: TGTGCCAGCAGCGTAGGGGTGTGGGACAGGGGGCAACACGAGCAGTACTTC
CDR3aa: CASSVGVWDRGQHEQYF

abundance: NA
v_gene: TRBV5-6
j_gene: TRBJ1-3
d_gene: NA
CDR3nt: TGTGCCAGCAGCCCGACGAGGTCTGGAAACACCATATATTTT
CDR3aa: CASSPTRSGNTIYF

abundance: NA
v_gene: TRBV7-9
j_gene: TRBJ2-1
d_gene: NA
CDR3nt: TGTGCCAGCAGCTTAGTGGGAGTGGATGAGCAGTTCTTC
CDR3aa: CASSLVGVDEQFF

abundance: NA
v_gene: TRBV4-3
j_gene: TRBJ1-5
d_gene: NA
CDR3nt: TGCGCCAGCAGCCAAGATAGTCGAGGGAGCTATCAGCCCCAGCATTTT
CDR3aa: CASSQDSRGSYQPQHF

abundance: few
v_gene: TRBV5-1
j_gene: TRBJ2-2
d_gene: NA
CDR3nt: TGCGCCAGCCACGGACAAACGAACACCGGGGAGCTGTTTTTT
CDR3aa: CASHGQTNTGELFF

abundance: NA
v_gene: TRBV10-3
j_gene: TRBJ1-5
d_gene: NA
CDR3nt: TGTGCCATCAGTGGCGGAAGCAATCAGCCCCAGAATTTT
CDR3aa: CAISGGSNQPQNF

abundance: few
v_gene: TRBV4-1
j_gene: TRBJ1-1
d_gene: TRBD1
CDR3nt: TGCGCCAGCAGCCAAGATACACTCGGGACAGTAATGAACACTGAAGCTTTCTTT
CDR3aa: CASSQDTLGTVMNTEAFF

abundance: NA
v_gene: TRBV5-1
j_gene: TRBJ2-1
d_gene: TRBD2
CDR3nt: TGCGCCAGCAGATTAGCGGGGACGAATGAGCAGTTCTTC
CDR3aa: CASRLAGTNEQFF

abundance: NA
v_gene: TRBV5-1
j_gene: TRBJ2-7
d_gene: NA
CDR3nt: TGCGCCAGCAGTTGGACCGGACCTAGAGGGTACGAGCAGTACTTC
CDR3aa: CASSWTGPRGYEQYF

abundance: few
v_gene: TRBV7-8
j_gene: TRBJ1-4
d_gene: NA
CDR3nt: TGTGCCAGCAGCTTAGGGCTCATGAATGAAAAACTGTTTTTT
CDR3aa: CASSLGLMNEKLFF

abundance: NA
v_gene: TRBV25-1
j_gene: TRBJ1-6
d_gene: NA
CDR3nt: TGTGCCAGCAGTCCCAGACCCACGGGTAATTCACCCCTCCACTTT
CDR3aa: CASSPRPTGNSPLHF

abundance: few
v_gene: TRBV7-6
j_gene: TRBJ2-1
d_gene: NA
CDR3nt: TGTGCCAGCAGCTTATTACAGCGGAATGAGCAGTTCTTC
CDR3aa: CASSLLQRNEQFF

abundance: NA
v_gene: TRBV27
j_gene: TRBJ2-7
d_gene: NA
CDR3nt: TGTGCCAGCAGTTTATCGGCAGCGGGCGAGCAGTACTTC
CDR3aa: CASSLSAAGEQYF

abundance: once
v_gene: TRBV15
j_gene: TRBJ2-7
d_gene: NA
CDR3nt: TGTGCCACCAGCAGGTCGACAGGAACCTACGAGCAGTACTTC
CDR3aa: CATSRSTGTYEQYF

abundance: NA
v_gene: TRBV6-1
j_gene: TRBJ1-4
d_gene: TRBD1
CDR3nt: TGTGCCAGCAGAGGACAGGGGATGACTAATGAAAAACTGTTTTTT
CDR3aa: CASRGQGMTNEKLFF

abundance: NA
v_gene: TRBV2
j_gene: TRBJ1-4
d_gene: NA
CDR3nt: TGTGCCAGCAGTGTGGAGGGGAGGGAAAAACTGTTTTTT
CDR3aa: CASSVEGREKLFF

abundance: NA
v_gene: TRBV5-4
j_gene: TRBJ2-6
d_gene: TRBD1
CDR3nt: TGTGCCAGCAGGGGGAGACAGGGGGCGGCTTCTGGGGCCAACGTCCTGACTTTC
CDR3aa: CASRGRQGAASGANVLTF

abundance: NA
v_gene: TRBV19
j_gene: TRBJ1-1
d_gene: TRBD1
CDR3nt: TGTGCCAGTAGTGGGAACAGGGGTATGAACACTGAAGCTTTCTTT
CDR3aa: CASSGNRGMNTEAFF

abundance: NA
v_gene: TRBV19
j_gene: TRBJ2-1
d_gene: NA
CDR3nt: TGTGCCAGTGGCGATGGGGCGGGAACATACAATGAGCAGTTCTTC
CDR3aa: CASGDGAGTYNEQFF

abundance: NA
v_gene: TRBV10-3
j_gene: TRBJ2-7
d_gene: NA
CDR3nt: TGTGCCATCAGTGCAGGTGAGAGCCACGAGCAGTACTTC
CDR3aa: CAISAGESHEQYF

abundance: NA
v_gene: TRBV29-1
j_gene: TRBJ2-6
d_gene: NA
CDR3nt: TGCAGCGTTGGGAAAGGGAGCTCTGGGGCCAACGTCCTGACTTTC
CDR3aa: CSVGKGSSGANVLTF

abundance: NA
v_gene: TRBV14
j_gene: TRBJ1-6
d_gene: NA
CDR3nt: TGTGCCAGCAGCCAAGATTGGGGGGATTCACCCCTCCACTTT
CDR3aa: CASSQDWGDSPLHF

abundance: NA
v_gene: TRBV2
j_gene: TRBJ2-1
d_gene: TRBD1
CDR3nt: TGTGCCAGCAGAGAAGGGACAGGGGATAATGAGCAGTTCTTC
CDR3aa: CASREGTGDNEQFF

abundance: NA
v_gene: TRBV4-2
j_gene: TRBJ1-2
d_gene: NA
CDR3nt: TGTGCCAGCAGCCAAGGCATGACAGGCTATGGCTACACCTTC
CDR3aa: CASSQGMTGYGYTF

abundance: few
v_gene: TRBV19
j_gene: TRBJ1-1
d_gene: NA
CDR3nt: TGTGCCAGTAGGCCCGAGAGGAGGAACACTGAAGCTTTCTTT
CDR3aa: CASRPERRNTEAFF